This is a list of T cell receptor beta chains from one sample in a study of PD-1 blockade in classical Hodgkin lymphoma. Data came from immunoSEQ multiplex PCR; TCRdb stores just in-frame clones and leaves some out. Seen here are roughly 92,000 clones, 80% to 95% observed once, and the top ten hold less than 3.5%. Here the sequenced sample was peripheral blood mononuclear cells (PBMCs), taken at baseline. The receptors here all came from a human donor with classical Hodgkin lymphoma. Each CDR3 is given without its conserved first and last residue.

v_call: TRBV2; j_call: TRBJ1-3; cdr3_aa: ASSEVRGSGNTIY
v_call: TRBV6-6; j_call: TRBJ2-3; cdr3_aa: ASSPSYPDTQY
v_call: TRBV18; j_call: TRBJ2-2; cdr3_aa: ASSPRVSGELF
v_call: TRBV2; j_call: TRBJ2-1; cdr3_aa: ASSESSGNYNEQF
v_call: TRBV27; j_call: TRBJ2-7; cdr3_aa: ASSWGQVAEQY
v_call: TRBV19; j_call: TRBJ2-1; cdr3_aa: ATMGGALYNEQF
v_call: TRBV27; j_call: TRBJ2-7; cdr3_aa: ASSLSAGSYEQY
v_call: TRBV5-1; j_call: TRBJ2-6; cdr3_aa: ASTGDGANVLT
v_call: TRBV5-1; j_call: TRBJ1-1; cdr3_aa: ASSLERGWDTEAF
v_call: TRBV28; j_call: TRBJ2-5; cdr3_aa: ASSSRTTTVY
v_call: TRBV7-8; j_call: TRBJ2-1; cdr3_aa: ASSVTGGTFGEQF
v_call: TRBV14; j_call: TRBJ2-1; cdr3_aa: ASSPGGIHNEQF
v_call: TRBV5-1; j_call: TRBJ1-4; cdr3_aa: ASRRTGAQDATNEKLF
v_call: TRBV27; j_call: TRBJ1-5; cdr3_aa: ASSLWTLNGQENNQPQH
v_call: TRBV14; j_call: TRBJ2-5; cdr3_aa: ASSQVTGRWETQY
v_call: TRBV19; j_call: TRBJ1-2; cdr3_aa: ASSLFGTVSSYGYT
v_call: TRBV9; j_call: TRBJ2-1; cdr3_aa: ASSVETSGRAYNEQF
v_call: TRBV9; j_call: TRBJ2-1; cdr3_aa: ASGPYNEQF